The 22 T cell receptor beta chains below all came from one sample that was sequenced in a study of blood T cell repertoires in COVID-19. Method: immunoSEQ multiplex PCR; TCRdb's copy keeps in-frame clones and lacks some. In the table there are approximately 340,000 clones, 87% of which are singletons. Sequencing was carried out using peripheral blood. The receptors originated from a young man with COVID-19, enrolled during active disease.

The gene calls are TRBV12-3 or TRBV12-4 and TRBJ2-7; weak D call: TRBD1 (6 bases). V gave up 6 bases and J gave up 4 bases, with 13 bases separating them. This CDR3 is 13 amino acids long. CDR3 in amino acids: CASSPQGWYEQYF. The CDR3 nucleotides read TGTGCCAGCAGCCCTCAGGGGTGGTACGAGCAGTACTTC.

This clone was found once. The chain is built from TRBV18 and TRBJ1-1; D is unclear. V lost 3 bases to trimming and J lost 4 bases, with 15 bases between them. The CDR3 is 15 residues long. The germline gives CDR1 KGHSH, CDR2 LQKENI. Here the CDR3 DNA reads TGTGCCAGCTCACCGAGTACCGGAGGAAGCACTGAAGCTTTCTTT. Translated: CASSPSTGGSTEAFF.

The sample holds a few counts of this clone. This rearrangement joins TRBV5-6 to TRBJ1-2, with 10 bases identical to TRBD1. V trimming: 3 bases; J trimming: 4 bases; junction bases outside the gene matches: 6. CDR3 size: 15 residues. In germline, CDR1 is SGHDT, CDR2 YYEEEE. CDR3 nucleotides: TGTGCCAGCAGCTCGACAGGGGGCAGTAGCTATGGCTACACCTTC. This codes for CASSSTGGSSYGYTF.

The CDR3 sequence: CASSQTGDQPQHF. The CDR3 bases are TGCGCCAGCAGCCAAACAGGCGATCAGCCCCAGCATTTT. This rearrangement joins TRBV4-1 to TRBJ1-5; a weak D match, TRBD1 (5 bases). The CDR3 totals 13 residues. CDR1 is MGHRA and CDR2 is YSYEKL in the germline V gene. Trimming pared 2 bases from V and 5 bases from J, leaving 7 bases between.

CDR3 residues: CASSLVSGSGNTIYF. The CDR3 region has the DNA TGTGCCAGCAGCTTAGTGAGCGGCTCTGGAAACACCATATATTTT. This sequence joins TRBV7-6 and TRBJ1-3; D not resolved. Germline CDR1 and CDR2: SGHVS and FNYEAQ. The CDR3 contains 15 residues. V lost 1 base, J lost 0 bases, and 7 bases lay in between.

The chain employs TRBV27 and TRBJ2-1, with D tentatively TRBD1 (6 bases). From germline, CDR1 is MNHEY and CDR2 SMNVEV (reference sequence). The CDR3 is made up of 14 amino acids. Trimming cost V 5 bases and J 2 bases, with 10 bases left between them. The CDR3 protein is CASSPRTAYNEQFF. DNA for the CDR3: TGTGCCAGCAGTCCGCGGACAGCCTACAATGAGCAGTTCTTC.

The chain joins TRBV12-5 to TRBJ1-4; a weak D match, TRBD1 (5 bases). The CDR3 extends over 16 amino acids. V dropped 3 bases and J dropped 8 bases, with 19 bases sitting between them. Looked up from germline, CDR1 is LGHNT and CDR2 is FRNRAP. CDR3 DNA: TGTGCTAGTGGTTTCCGTTACGACAGAGATTCGGAAAAACTGTTTTTT. Amino acid sequence: CASGFRYDRDSEKLFF.

The V gene is TRBV6-5, the J gene TRBJ2-1; the match to TRBD2 covers 10 bases. CDR3 length: 16 amino acids. From germline, CDR1 is MNHEY and CDR2 SVGAGI. The ends lost 2 bases at V and 4 bases at J; junction bases unmatched: 5. Written as DNA, the CDR3 is TGTGCCAGCAGTTACGGACGGACTAGCGGATACAATGAGCAGTTCTTC. It yields the protein CASSYGRTSGYNEQFF.

This chain joins TRBV19 and TRBJ2-1, with D uncertain. CDR3 length equals 14 residues. Trimming removed 0 bases from V and 1 base from J, with 4 bases in between. Per the germline V gene, CDR1 is LNHDA and CDR2 is SQIVND (reference sequence). The CDR3 DNA reads TGTGCCAGTAGTATAGAACAGTCCTACAATGAGCAGTTCTTC. This encodes CASSIEQSYNEQFF.

The chain uses TRBV6-5 and TRBJ1-1, with 9 positions matching TRBD1. V trimming: 6 bases; J trimming: 0 bases; junction bases outside the gene matches: 5. Per the germline V gene, CDR1 is MNHEY and CDR2 is SVGAGI. This CDR3 contains 15 residues. The CDR3 loop is CASSPGTGMNTEAFF. The CDR3 DNA is TGTGCCAGCAGCCCCGGGACAGGGATGAACACTGAAGCTTTCTTT.

This sequence joins TRBV4-2 and TRBJ2-1; 11 positions agree with TRBD2. The CDR3 has 19 amino acids. V gave up 0 bases and J gave up 1 base; unmatched junction bases: 8. Germline lookup yields CDR1 LGHNA and CDR2 YNFKEQ. CDR3 bases: TGTGCCAGCAGCCAAGATGGTGCTAGCGGGGGGACTTCCTACAATGAGCAGTTCTTC. Translation: CASSQDGASGGTSYNEQFF.

V usage is TRBV6-5 and J usage is TRBJ1-2; 9 bases line up with TRBD1. V dropped 4 bases and J dropped 7; count of bases not matched to a gene: 13. CDR3 length equals 16 residues. From germline, CDR1 is MNHEY and CDR2 SVGAGI. The DNA of the CDR3 is TGTGCCAGCAGTTCACCAGACCGGGACAGGGCATCTGGCTACACCTTC. This translates into CASSSPDRDRASGYTF.

The chain recombines TRBV6-2 or TRBV6-3 with TRBJ1-2; 8 positions agree with TRBD1. Germline V CDR1 and CDR2: MNHEY, SVGEGT. CDR3 length equals 13 residues. After removal of 5 bases from V and 7 bases from J, the junction contained 6 bases not matched to a gene. The CDR3 spells CASSPQGAGGYTF. The DNA of the CDR3 is TGTGCCAGCAGTCCCCAGGGGGCAGGTGGCTACACCTTC.

V is TRBV18 and J is TRBJ1-1; TRBD1 agrees at 7 bases. Germline CDR1 KGHSH, CDR2 LQKENI. Germline trimming cut 3 bases from V and 0 bases from J; bases unmatched to any gene: 7. The length of the CDR3 is 16 residues. In DNA form, the CDR3 reads TGTGCCAGCTCACCCCGGGACAGCCGAATGAACACTGAAGCTTTCTTT. Translating it yields CASSPRDSRMNTEAFF.

The chain combines TRBV19 with TRBJ1-6, with D hard to call. Germline V gene data show CDR1 as LNHDA and CDR2 as SQIVND (reference sequence). V lost 1 base, J lost 9 bases, and 13 bases lay in between. CDR3 size: 15 residues. The CDR3, as DNA: TGTGCCAGTAGTATAGGGCCCGCCGCGGGTTCACCCCTCCACTTT. The encoded protein is CASSIGPAAGSPLHF.

The CDR3 spells CASSQGVVTGLYEQYF. CDR3 nucleotides: TGTGCCAGCAGCCAAGGAGTTGTGACAGGCCTCTACGAGCAGTACTTC. This sequence joins TRBV3-1 (or the pseudogene TRBV3-2) and TRBJ2-7; TRBD1 is a possible D gene (6 bases). Germline CDR1 reads LGHDT; CDR2 reads YNNKEL (reference sequence). The CDR3 loop spans 16 amino acids. The V and J ends lost 1 base and 3 bases respectively, with 16 bases between them.

The chain joins TRBV11-1 to TRBJ2-5, with TRBD1 identical over 10 bases. Germline V CDR1 and CDR2: SGHAT, FQDESV (reference sequence). V was clipped by 1 base and J by 4 bases; unmatched bases: 0. CDR3 length equals 14 residues. CDR3 in DNA: TGTGCCAGCAGCTTAGGGGACAGGGGAGAGACCCAGTACTTC. Encoded protein: CASSLGDRGETQYF.

V usage is TRBV2 and J usage is TRBJ2-1; D remains unclear. Per the germline V gene, CDR1 is SNHLY and CDR2 is FYNNEI. This CDR3 is 14 amino acids long. V lost 1 base and J lost 1, with 5 bases in between. The CDR3 DNA follows: TGTGCCAGCAGTGAAGGGCTTTCCTACAATGAGCAGTTCTTC. This gives the protein CASSEGLSYNEQFF.

V usage is TRBV7-9 and J usage is TRBJ1-4; 7 nucleotides line up with TRBD1. CDR1 is SEHNR, CDR2 FQNEAQ, per germline (reference sequence). Trimming at V came to 6 bases and at J to 2 bases, leaving 6 bases not matched to a gene. The CDR3 runs 15 residues. For the CDR3, the DNA is TGTGCCAGCAGTAGCCAAGGGGGCACTAATGAAAAACTGTTTTTT. Amino acid sequence: CASSSQGGTNEKLFF.

V gene TRBV24-1 combines with J gene TRBJ2-3, with D possibly matching TRBD1 (5 bases). The CDR3 length is 17 residues. Germline CDR1 and CDR2: KGHDR and SFDVKD. Trimming took off 3 bases at V and 2 bases at J, with 17 bases between the two ends. CDR3 sequence reads: CATSDPPDSQLTDTQYF. CDR3 coding DNA: TGTGCCACCAGTGATCCCCCTGACAGCCAACTCACAGATACGCAGTATTTT.

At least ten counts were recorded for this clone. This sequence joins TRBV2 and TRBJ1-5; D gene uncertain. Germline lookup yields CDR1 SNHLY and CDR2 FYNNEI. There are 15 residues in the CDR3. V was clipped by 3 bases and J by 2 bases, with 11 bases between them. CDR3 in DNA: TGTGCCAGCAGTGACCTATTATACGGCAATCAGCCCCAGCATTTT. It is translated as CASSDLLYGNQPQHF.

This rearrangement joins TRBV29-1 to TRBJ2-1; 9 bases agree with TRBD2. This CDR3 is 13 amino acids long. The germline V gene has CDR1 SQVTM and CDR2 ANQGSEA. The V segment lost 7 bases and the J segment 6 bases; nucleotides outside the gene matches: 7. The CDR3 loop reads CSAVPGLANEQFF. DNA of the CDR3: TGCAGCGCCGTACCGGGACTAGCCAATGAGCAGTTCTTC.